Listed below are T cell receptor beta chains from one sample, sequenced in a study of shared clonotypes between healthy human individuals. Measured with immunoSEQ multiplex PCR; TCRdb has only the in-frame clones, and not every one. The sample has approximately 1,500,000 clones; approximately 97% are singletons. Input material: naive CD4+ T cells sorted from blood. Receptors originate from a man aged 30 to 39 in good health. Each CDR3 is given with its conserved first and last residue. A D gene is named only where the DNA matches it firmly. Rows may omit the clone size; those that give it use once, few, many or a size class.

v_call	j_call	d_call	clone_size	cdr3_nt	cdr3_aa
TRBV19	TRBJ1-2	-	once	TGTGCCAGTAGTATCTTAGGGTACTATGGCTACACCTTC	CASSILGYYGYTF
TRBV29-1	TRBJ2-5	-	-	TGCAGCGTTGATGATCAGGGAAAAGAGACCCAGTACTTC	CSVDDQGKETQYF
TRBV5-4	TRBJ1-1	-	-	TGTGCCAGCAGCTTGGGGGGGCGGGACACTGAAGCTTTCTTT	CASSLGGRDTEAFF
TRBV18	TRBJ2-4	TRBD2	-	TGTGCCAGCTCACCAGGGCTAGCGGGAGTGGATTTTAAGGTTAACGAAAACATTCAGTACTTC	CASSPGLAGVDFKVNENIQYF
TRBV30	TRBJ2-1	-	-	TGTGCCTGGAGCGGGCGGGATGAGCAGTTCTTC	CAWSGRDEQFF
TRBV27	TRBJ1-5	-	-	TGTGCCAGCAGTTTACGATGGGGGGCAGGCAGCAATCAGCCCCAGCATTTT	CASSLRWGAGSNQPQHF
TRBV30	TRBJ2-3	TRBD2	-	TGTGCCTGGGGGCGGGGAGGGGTTTTTAAAGATACGCAGTATTTT	CAWGRGGVFKDTQYF
TRBV25-1	TRBJ2-7	-	-	TGTGCCAGCATCGGGACCAGCTCCTACGAGCAGTACTTC	CASIGTSSYEQYF
TRBV9	TRBJ2-3	TRBD2	-	TGTGCCAGCAGCGTAACCCCCCGGGCGGGAGGGACAGATACGCAGTATTTT	CASSVTPRAGGTDTQYF
TRBV5-1	TRBJ2-3	TRBD1	once	TGCGCCAGCAGCTTGGGTAGGACAGGACGAACAGATACGCAGTATTTT	CASSLGRTGRTDTQYF
TRBV5-6	TRBJ1-4	-	-	TGTGCCAGCAGCTTTCGGGCCCACTCAACTAATGAAAAACTGTTTTTT	CASSFRAHSTNEKLFF
TRBV7-6	TRBJ2-5	TRBD1	-	TGTGCCAGCAGCCCCGGGACAGGGAGGCCAGAGACCCAGTACTTC	CASSPGTGRPETQYF
TRBV5-1	TRBJ2-5	-	-	TGCGCCAGCAGCCCCCTCGCTCTGGAGACCCAGTACTTC	CASSPLALETQYF
TRBV5-1	TRBJ2-7	-	-	TGCGCCAGCAGCTTGGTGGTGGGTCCCGGGGGCGAGCAGTACTTC	CASSLVVGPGGEQYF
TRBV2	TRBJ2-7	TRBD2	once	TGTGCCAGCGGGGGGACTAGCGGTTACGAGCAGTACTTC	CASGGTSGYEQYF
TRBV20-1	TRBJ2-5	-	-	TGCAGTCCCATCTGGCGAGAGACCCAGTACTTC	CSPIWRETQYF
TRBV27	TRBJ2-7	TRBD2	-	TGTGCCAGCAGTAGGCGGGGTCCACTAGCGGGGAACTCCTACGAGCAGTACTTC	CASSRRGPLAGNSYEQYF
TRBV5-4	TRBJ2-1	TRBD2	-	TGTGCCAGCAGCCTAGCGGGAGTGGAAGGCGACAATGAGCAGTTCTTC	CASSLAGVEGDNEQFF
TRBV28	TRBJ2-4	-	-	TGTGCCAGCAGTCCGGGGGTTGGAGCCAAAAACATTCAGTACTTC	CASSPGVGAKNIQYF
TRBV7-6	TRBJ2-7	TRBD2	once	TGTGCCAGCAGCTCCGGTAGCGGGAGGACTACTTACGAGCAGTACTTC	CASSSGSGRTTYEQYF
TRBV28	TRBJ1-1	TRBD1	-	TGTGCCAGCAGTTCCCACGCCACAGGGGGTGGCGGCACTGAAGCTTTCTTT	CASSSHATGGGGTEAFF
TRBV6-6	TRBJ1-4	-	-	TGTGCCAGCAGTAACGAGGTCGGGGTTCTGGGCGAAAAACTGTTTTTT	CASSNEVGVLGEKLFF
TRBV18	TRBJ2-5	-	once	TGTGCCAGCTCATCCATGAAAGGGCCAGGAGAGACCCAGTACTTC	CASSSMKGPGETQYF
TRBV19	TRBJ2-4	TRBD1	-	TGTGCCAGTAGGAGCCTGGGACAGCCCAAAAACATTCAGTACTTC	CASRSLGQPKNIQYF